The present T cell receptor (beta chain) was sequenced within a study of T cells in Graves' hyperthyroidism and ophthalmopathy. About this clonotype: The target antigen is unknown.

Amplified regions were TCR beta CDR3 sequences from RNA transcripts. The HTBI primer set was used in a first-round RT-PCR of the TCR CDR3. MiXCR, applied by TCRdb to the multiplex PCR reads, yields one record per CDR3 protein. The sample lists some 620,000 distinct CDR3 sequences; about 17% were seen once. The ends lost 0 bases at V and 10 bases at J; junction bases unmatched: 12. CDR3 length equals 16 residues. The germline CDR1 and CDR2 sequences are SGHTS and YDEGEE. The study's findings and limits: Most expanded thyroid clonotypes above 0.001 recurred in blood.

The chain carries TRBV5-8 and TRBJ2-1; 8 bases line up with TRBD2. The sequenced sample was blood. The sequence was obtained from a woman aged 25 to 45 with Graves' hyperthyroidism. The CDR3 is CASSLAWVAGRGEQFF. DNA of the CDR3: TGTGCCAGCAGCTTGGCCTGGGTAGCGGGACGAGGGGAGCAGTTCTTC.